This T cell receptor (beta chain) was retrieved from a study of cytomegalovirus exposure and HLA in healthy donors. Study-wide results and caveats: Most TCR sequences showed up rarely, but some public TCRs showed up in many donors. The analysis excluded some indistinguishable V segments, including TRBV6-2 and TRBV6-3. TCR beta chains associated with HLA were, in a later analysis, more clonally expanded than equally common others. The study listed approximately 160 cytomegalovirus-associated TCR beta chains.

Remarks on this clone: What it binds is unknown.

Germline-derived CDR1 and CDR2 are SNHLY and FYNNEI. With V trimmed by 6 bases and J by 8 bases, 8 bases remained unmatched. The CDR3 is 14 residues long. The PCR made use of 60 Vbeta and 13 Jbeta primers. The data were produced by immunoSEQ multiplex PCR, yet TCRdb's version contains in-frame clones alone and is incomplete. The sample has 60,000 to 75,000 clones. V gene TRBV2 combines with J gene TRBJ1-2, with TRBD1 matching 11 bases. The clonotype originates from a female donor in good health and CMV-seropositive. The material sequenced was PBMCs. Written as DNA, the CDR3 is TGTGCCAGCAGACCCGGACAGGGGGCAGGAGGCTACACCTTC. This gives the protein CASRPGQGAGGYTF.